This T cell receptor (beta chain) appears in the sequencing data of a study of shared clonotypes between healthy human individuals (dated by TCRdb to 2020 to 2022). A note on the overall study: Two women and a few men aged 18 to 49 years were included in the cohort. For each donor, CD4 naive and CD4 memory were each run on three plates, CD8 naive on two plates, and CD8 memory on one plate. The study deeply sequenced blood TCR repertoires of about 5 healthy adults to estimate repertoire size and the extent of clonotype sharing between individuals. Libraries were prepared and TCR repertoires were sequenced by different laboratories using diverse techniques, in order to increase sequencing depth and limit assay-specific biases. Leukapheresis yielded between about 0.85 and 9 billion PBMCs per donor. Overall results and qualifications from the work: Compared with non-shared clonotypes, the clonotypes found in all four sorted-subset donors had higher generation probabilities. Naive subsets generally had larger estimated clonotype richness than memory subsets did. Only blood was sampled, and tissue TCR repertoires likely differ from those in blood. The genetic and exposure-history diversity represented was limited by the small number of donors. Incomplete sequencing was indicated by rarefaction of sorted-subset datasets, despite the large sequencing depth. Sharing across several donors was observed for roughly 5% of naive CD4, about 3.2% of naive CD8, over 2% of memory CD4, and about 0.39% of memory CD8 clonotypes. Based on pairwise subsampling, the degree of clonotype sharing among donors was expected to be affected by sequencing depth.

TCR CDR3 regions were amplified from genomic DNA by multiplex PCR using the deep immunoSEQ assay. Extracted genomic DNA from each cell subset was spread evenly across all wells of several immunoSEQ 96-well plates, with each plate serving as a replicate. For sorted subsets, each replicate PCR was loaded with about 0.2 ug genomic DNA, equivalent to 30,000 or so T cell genomes. The purified libraries were quantified using a Qubit 3.0 fluorometer, sized with a Bioanalyzer 2100, and then quantified again using the KAPA Library Quantification kit. Every immunoSEQ 96-well plate was sequenced on a dedicated single-read 150-cycle Illumina NextSeq 550 flow cell. As for the authors' bioinformatics: The immunoSEQ output contained only junctional sequences without quality scores, so filtering could not match that applied to full-length reads. To assign V/J genes and CDR3, sequences were annotated against IMGT germline references using PyIR, a Python wrapper for IgBLAST v1.9. Any read was removed if the V/J assignment was weak (E-value above 1e-6), the CDR3 was missing, or the read contained stop codons, out-of-frame junctions, or ambiguous translated residues. A V3J clonotype was defined by an identical inferred V gene, J gene, and CDR3 amino acid sequence. Percentage overlap between repertoires was computed as shared unique clonotypes divided by the size of the smaller repertoire. Repertoire richness was assessed with RTK rarefaction, the Chao1 estimator, and Recon v2.1 estimates of unobserved clonotypes. Generation probabilities for all TCRbeta clonotypes obtained by the gDNA method from four donors were computed using OLGA. This is the immuneACCESS table as TCRdb keeps it, with only in-frame sequences that have V and J called. A part of the clones is gone; compared with another copy, unresolved V genes explain less than half, and the rest is unexplained. That table gives V, J and clone size, and the DNA gave D and trimming. The sample table records 1.5 million to 2.5 million clones; approximately 94% of these occur just once. The ten most abundant clones make up 1% to 1.5% of the sample.

CDR1 and CDR2, looked up from the germline V gene (reference sequence), are SEHNR and FQNEAQ. V drops 3 bases and J drops 5 bases, leaving 13 bases in between. From its cysteine to its phenylalanine, the CDR3 spans 14 amino acids. Just CDR3 DNA is preserved here, 42 bases in frame from base 1. For the CD8 naive samples, CD45RO-negative cells were positively selected for CCR7, yielding a CD45RA+CCR7+ population from which TemRA cells were excluded. The donors were healthy, HIV-negative adults with no recently reported acute infections or vaccinations. Every donor was a Caucasian adult residing in Nashville, Tennessee, USA. Blood was collected by leukapheresis, and PBMCs were isolated by Ficoll-Histopaque density gradient centrifugation and then cryopreserved in liquid nitrogen vapor phase. Analytical flow cytometry was used to check the purity and quantity of each magnetically sorted T cell population. From each sorted fraction, genomic DNA was isolated and quantified by UV absorbance on a Nanodrop 2000c.

This clone was detected once. There is no known antigen for this receptor. Nothing much larger sits one base from this clone, and base qualities are not available. Sequencing was carried out using naive CD8+ T cells sorted from blood. The meaning of the sample's cell subset or site label: CD45RA+CCR7+. The chain links TRBV7-9 with TRBJ2-5; a confident D gene designation cannot be given. The sequence derives from a man aged 18 to 30 in good health. The nucleotides read TGTGCCAGCAGCTTTCTGACCCCCGGGGAGACCCAGTACTTC. Its protein is CASSFLTPGETQYF.